The 9 T cell receptor beta chains given below trace back to one sample, sequenced in a study of blood T cell repertoires in COVID-19. Here immunoSEQ multiplex PCR was the method, and the copy in TCRdb shows in-frame clones only, minus some. In the table there are under 200,000 clones, around 77% of which are singletons. Sequencing was performed on peripheral blood. These receptors originate from a man between 65 and 85 years old with active or convalescent COVID-19.

The sample holds one count of this clone. V and J are TRBV15 and TRBJ1-2; perhaps TRBD1 as D (5 bases). V gave up 5 bases and J gave up 5 bases, with 18 bases separating them. Germline V gene lookup returns CDR1 LNHNV and CDR2 YYDKDF (reference sequence). The CDR3 runs 15 residues. The chain's CDR3 is CATSSYLGTSYGYTF. CDR3 coding DNA: TGTGCCACCAGCTCTTACCTCGGGACTAGTTATGGCTACACCTTC.

The sample holds a few counts of this clone. J is TRBJ1-1 and V is TRBV6-5; 7 nucleotides match TRBD1. This CDR3 has 14 amino acids. Looked up from germline, CDR1 is MNHEY and CDR2 is SVGAGI. J was trimmed by 2 bases and V by 6 bases; bases with no gene match: 6. CDR3 nucleotides: TGTGCCAGCAGACAGGGACAGCCTAACACTGAAGCTTTCTTT. The encoded protein is CASRQGQPNTEAFF.

The rearrangement links TRBV4-3 to TRBJ1-2; D is ambiguous. There are 14 residues in the CDR3. V gave up 0 bases and J gave up 3 bases, with 8 bases separating them. Germline lookup yields CDR1 LGHNA and CDR2 YSLEER. The CDR3 DNA reads as TGCGCCAGCAGCCAAGAGGAGTCTCACTATGGCTACACCTTC. Residues: CASSQEESHYGYTF.

The chain uses TRBV5-6 and TRBJ1-1; D not resolved. This CDR3 is 15 amino acids long. V shed 0 bases and J shed 0 bases, with 9 bases lying between them. The germline V gene has CDR1 SGHDT and CDR2 YYEEEE. The CDR3 here is CASSLASQMNTEAFF. DNA for the CDR3: TGTGCCAGCAGCTTGGCCTCGCAGATGAACACTGAAGCTTTCTTT.

This chain joins TRBV7-9 and TRBJ1-1, with a tentative D call TRBD1 (6 bases). The CDR3 runs to 14 residues. Trimming pared 5 bases from V and 5 bases from J, leaving 15 bases between. Germline V gene lookup returns CDR1 SEHNR and CDR2 FQNEAQ (reference sequence). CDR3 in amino acids: CASSPQGGGTEAFF. Written as DNA, the CDR3 is TGTGCCAGCAGCCCCCAAGGGGGGGGGACTGAAGCTTTCTTT.

This sequence joins TRBV5-1 and TRBJ1-1, with D unresolved. CDR3 length: 15 residues. V lost 1 base, J lost 4 bases, and 14 bases lay in between. CDR1 is SGHRS and CDR2 is YFSETQ in the germline V gene. This CDR3 reads CASSLTGPRGTEAFF. The CDR3 DNA follows: TGCGCCAGCAGCTTGACGGGCCCGCGGGGCACTGAAGCTTTCTTT.

The chain joins TRBV30 to TRBJ1-2; the D is unclear. CDR1 GTSNPN and CDR2 SVGIG come from the germline V gene (reference sequence). The length of the CDR3 is 15 residues. V lost 0 bases to trimming and J lost 0 bases, with 11 bases between them. The CDR3 reads CAWSVSPGTNYGYTF. Written as DNA, the CDR3 is TGTGCCTGGAGTGTGTCACCGGGAACTAACTATGGCTACACCTTC.

J is TRBJ2-3 and V is TRBV29-1, with 7 bases lining up with TRBD1. Germline CDR1 SQVTM, CDR2 ANQGSEA. CDR3 length: 13 amino acids. V dropped 6 bases and J dropped 8; count of bases not matched to a gene: 11. CDR3 amino acids: CSVRQGSEGTQYF. In nucleotides, the CDR3 is TGCAGCGTCCGACAGGGAAGTGAAGGTACGCAGTATTTT.

V usage is TRBV19 and J usage is TRBJ1-2; a weak D match, TRBD1 (6 bases). The germline V and J ends were trimmed by 5 bases and 8 bases, with 15 bases remaining between them. In germline, CDR1 is LNHDA, CDR2 SQIVND (reference sequence). The CDR3 covers 13 residues. This chain's CDR3 is CASSPRNDRGYTF. The CDR3, as DNA: TGTGCCAGTAGTCCGAGGAACGACAGGGGCTACACCTTC.